This T cell receptor beta chain was recovered during a study of monozygotic twins with cystic fibrosis. V shed 0 bases, J shed 1 base, and the junction held 13 bases outside the gene matches. The CDR3 has 20 residues. From germline, CDR1 is SGDLS and CDR2 YYNGEE. Produced via immunoSEQ multiplex PCR; TCRdb's table is partial and in-frame only. The table shows 11,000 to 15,000 clones, with around 83% occurring only once. General study findings and limits: Median Simpson clonality of roughly 0.0093 suggested naive T cells predominated. Monozygotic CF twins shared more identical nucleotide clonotypes than unrelated patients.

Details on this clone: The antigen remains undetermined.

This receptor was identified in a boy aged 5-17 years with cystic fibrosis. The gene calls are TRBV9 and TRBJ2-5; 12 bases align to TRBD2. The source material was blood. CDR3 region: CASSVGLAGVSSKLQETQYF. In nucleotides, the CDR3 is TGTGCCAGCAGCGTAGGACTAGCGGGAGTTTCGAGCAAACTCCAAGAGACCCAGTACTTC.